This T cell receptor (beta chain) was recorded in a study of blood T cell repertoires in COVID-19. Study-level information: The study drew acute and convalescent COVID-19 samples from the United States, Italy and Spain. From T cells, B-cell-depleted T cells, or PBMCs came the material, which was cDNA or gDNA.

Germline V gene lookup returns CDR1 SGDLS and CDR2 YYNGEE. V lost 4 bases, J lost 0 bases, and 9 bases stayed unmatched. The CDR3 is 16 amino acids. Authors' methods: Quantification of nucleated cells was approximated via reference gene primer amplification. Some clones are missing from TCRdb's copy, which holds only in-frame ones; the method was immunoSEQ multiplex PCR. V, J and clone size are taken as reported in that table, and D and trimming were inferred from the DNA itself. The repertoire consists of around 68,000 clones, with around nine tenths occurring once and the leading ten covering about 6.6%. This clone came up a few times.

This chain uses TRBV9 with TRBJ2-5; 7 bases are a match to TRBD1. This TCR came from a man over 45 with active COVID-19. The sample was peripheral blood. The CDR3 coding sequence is TGTGCCAGCAGCCAGGGGACAGCCCACTACCAAGAGACCCAGTACTTC. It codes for CASSQGTAHYQETQYF.